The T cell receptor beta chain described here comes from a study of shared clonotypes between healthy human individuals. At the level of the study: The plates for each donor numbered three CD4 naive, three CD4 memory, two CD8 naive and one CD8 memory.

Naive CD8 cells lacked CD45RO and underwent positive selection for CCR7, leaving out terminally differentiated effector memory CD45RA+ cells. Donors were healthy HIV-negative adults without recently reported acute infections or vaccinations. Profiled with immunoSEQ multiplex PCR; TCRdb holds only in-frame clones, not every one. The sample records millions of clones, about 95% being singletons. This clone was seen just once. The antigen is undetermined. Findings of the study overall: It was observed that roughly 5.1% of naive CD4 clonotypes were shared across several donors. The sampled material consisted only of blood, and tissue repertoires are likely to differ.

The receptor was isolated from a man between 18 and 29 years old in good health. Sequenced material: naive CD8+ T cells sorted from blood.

Written as DNA, the CDR3 is TGTGCCAGCAGCCCAGGACTAGCGGCCCAACCGATCAACACCGGGGAGCTGTTTTTT. Amino acid sequence: CASSPGLAAQPINTGELFF. This sequence joins TRBV7-8 and TRBJ2-2; 10 bases are a match to TRBD2. The V and J ends lost 5 bases and 2 bases, in that order; junction bases with no gene match: 14. The CDR3 consists of 19 residues. The V gene's germline CDR1 is SGHVS and CDR2 FQNEAQ.